This TCR beta chain was captured in a study of blood T cell repertoires in COVID-19. As for the study in general: Both acute and convalescent COVID-19 samples were obtained from the United States, Italy and Spain.

Libraries were prepared by immunoSEQ multiplex PCR; TCRdb keeps only in-frame clonotypes and omits some of them. The profile shows about 10,000 clones, 90% of them singletons. This clone was observed a single time. The germline V and J ends were trimmed by 7 bases and 6 bases, with 18 bases remaining between them. The CDR3 length is 15 residues. Germline V gives CDR1 MNHEY, CDR2 SVGAGI. This sequence originates from a human donor in a cohort sampled during active COVID-19. What was sequenced was peripheral blood. The V and J genes are TRBV6-5 and TRBJ1-4, with D possibly TRBD1 on 6 matching bases. CDR3 region: CASTRRVAGDEKLFF. The CDR3 DNA sequence: TGTGCCAGCACCCGAAGGGTGGCAGGGGATGAAAAACTGTTTTTT.